Listed below are T cell receptor beta chains from one sample, sequenced in a study of naive and memory T cell subsets. TCRdb independently ran MiXCR on the UMI-ligation and nested PCR reads; one entry per CDR3 protein. Of about 85,000 distinct CDR3 sequences listed, less than 15% are singletons. The sequencing sample was made of central memory CD4+ T cells from blood. The receptors here all came from a human donor in good health. Both conserved end residues are part of each CDR3.

>13|TRBV27
CASRTGADEKLFF
>15|TRBV10-3
CAISVGGQGPNEQFF
>16|TRBV6-5
CASSYLRGLGANVLTF
>16|TRBV6-5
CASTPFASGPQETQYF
>15|TRBV12-3/TRBV12-4
CASSLAGQGDYGYTF
>11|TRBV29-1
CSVEKSDTQYF
>11|TRBV6-2/TRBV6-3
CASGQGPEQYF
>20|TRBV7-2
CASSPRGGVGQSSGANVLTF
>15|TRBV5-4
CASSRGTSEYNEQFF
>11|TRBV14
CASVRNTEAFF
>15|TRBV4-3
CASSQEWDNRETQYF